This T cell receptor beta chain is drawn from a study of cytomegalovirus exposure and HLA in healthy donors. The study ran its PCR with 60 Vbeta and 13 Jbeta primers. The method was immunoSEQ multiplex PCR; TCRdb's version includes in-frame clones alone and lacks a portion of them. The data contain about 120,000 clones, about 81% of them seen just once; the ten biggest clones take up 2.5% to 3.5%. CDR1 and CDR2 from the germline V gene are LNHDA and SQIVND (reference sequence). This CDR3 has 19 amino acids. With 5 bases removed from V and 5 bases from J, the gap between germline ends came to 30 bases.

V is TRBV19 and J is TRBJ1-2; no clear D. The source of this sequence is a woman aged 40 to 55 in good health and CMV-seropositive. Sequencing input: PBMCs. CDR3 coding DNA: TGTGCCAGTAGTCTGGCCCCTCAAGGCGTTAATATGCGGCTTTATGGCTACACCTTC. It yields the protein CASSLAPQGVNMRLYGYTF. Full variable domain (rest looked up from reference TRBV19 and TRBJ1-2): DGGITQSPKYLFRKEGQNVTLSCEQNLNHDAMYWYRQDPGQGLRLIYYSQIVNDFQKGDIAEGYSVSREKKESFPLTVTSAQKNPTAFYLCASSLAPQGVNMRLYGYTFGSGTRLTVV.